These 7 T cell receptor beta chains were all obtained from the same sample, sequenced in a study of blood T cell repertoires in COVID-19. Some clones are missing from TCRdb's copy, which holds only in-frame ones; the method was immunoSEQ multiplex PCR. The sample yields approximately 150,000 clones, 87% seen once. Sequenced material: peripheral blood. The receptors shown here come from a woman in her forties or fifties with acute or convalescent COVID-19.

V gene TRBV27 combines with J gene TRBJ2-5, with 8 bases fitting TRBD2. CDR3 size: 14 residues. CDR1 is MNHEY, CDR2 SMNVEV, per germline (reference sequence). The V gene end was trimmed by 8 bases and the J gene end by 4 bases; junction bases not matched to a gene: 9. The CDR3: CASREGLAGETQYF. DNA for the CDR3: TGTGCCAGCCGAGAAGGGCTAGCGGGAGAGACCCAGTACTTC.

The chain links TRBV27 to TRBJ1-2, with a tentative D call TRBD1 (5 bases). Germline loops: CDR1 MNHEY, CDR2 SMNVEV (reference sequence). Between the trimmed V and J ends, which lost 1 base and 7 bases, there was a span of 19 bases. This CDR3 has 16 amino acids. Here the CDR3 DNA reads TGTGCCAGCAGTTTATTGGGGGGGTCATTGGGAGCTGGCTACACCTTC. Translation: CASSLLGGSLGAGYTF.

The chain has TRBV5-1 and TRBJ1-5, with unresolved D. CDR3 length: 12 residues. Trimming left V 2 bases short and J 7 bases short, with 7 bases between. From germline, CDR1 is SGHRS and CDR2 YFSETQ. CDR3 loop: CASSFEGQPQHF. As DNA, the CDR3 is TGCGCCAGCAGCTTTGAGGGCCAGCCCCAGCATTTT.

J is TRBJ2-3 and V is TRBV9; 9 bases are shared with TRBD1. CDR1 and CDR2 from the germline V gene are SGDLS and YYNGEE. This CDR3 has 15 amino acids. After removal of 4 bases from V and 4 bases from J, the junction contained 7 bases not matched to a gene. Here the CDR3 DNA reads TGTGCCAGCAGCCCGACAGGGGGTAAGGCAGATACGCAGTATTTT. The encoded protein is CASSPTGGKADTQYF.

CDR3 nucleotide sequence: TGTGCCAGCTCACCGGGACAGGGCAACTATGGCTACACCTTC. The encoded protein is CASSPGQGNYGYTF. V usage is TRBV18 and J usage is TRBJ1-2, with 9 bases fitting TRBD1. Germline V gives CDR1 KGHSH, CDR2 LQKENI. The V segment lost 3 bases and the J segment 2 bases; nucleotides outside the gene matches: 1. This CDR3 region has 14 residues.

V is TRBV6-5 and J is TRBJ2-7; D is perhaps TRBD1 (5 bases). V lost 0 bases and J 1 base, leaving 10 bases between the germline ends. The CDR3 loop spans 15 amino acids. Germline V CDR1 and CDR2: MNHEY, SVGAGI. CDR3 nucleotide sequence: TGTGCCAGCAGTTACTCGGACGGACATTCCTACGAGCAGTACTTC. The encoded protein is CASSYSDGHSYEQYF.

V and J are TRBV10-1 and TRBJ2-3; maybe TRBD1 (6 bases). In germline, CDR1 is WNHNN, CDR2 SYGVQD (reference sequence). With 3 bases removed from V and 0 bases from J, the gap between germline ends came to 13 bases. This CDR3 is built from 16 residues. CDR3 coding DNA: TGCGCCAGCAGTGATACGGACAGTGCTAGCACAGATACGCAGTATTTT. Its translation: CASSDTDSASTDTQYF.